The 13 T cell receptor beta chains in this list originate from one sample, sequenced in a study of OX40 agonist ivuxolimab in advanced cancers. Here immunoSEQ multiplex PCR was the method, and the copy in TCRdb shows in-frame clones only, minus some. The table lists tens of thousands of clones, about 80% of them singletons, with 1% to 1.5% in the top ten. The sample was CD4+ or CD8+ T cells sorted from blood, taken in a trial of the OX40 agonist ivuxolimab. The receptors here all came from an adult with an advanced solid tumor such as melanoma, head and neck, liver or kidney cancer.

CDR3 DNA sequence: TGCGCCAGCAGCTTGACCGGGACACGCAACTACGAGCAGTACTTC. Amino acid sequence: CASSLTGTRNYEQYF. The chain carries TRBV5-1 and TRBJ2-7; a possible D gene is TRBD1 (6 bases). The V and J ends lost 1 base and 3 bases respectively, with 14 bases between them. The germline V gene has CDR1 SGHRS and CDR2 YFSETQ. The CDR3 is 15 residues long. The complete variable domain, with remaining parts taken from reference TRBV5-1 and TRBJ2-7, reads KAGVTQTPRYLIKTRGQQVTLSCSPISGHRSVSWYQQTPGQGLQFLFEYFSETQRNKGNFPGRFSGRQFSNSRSEMNVSTLELGDSALYLCASSLTGTRNYEQYFGPGTRLTVT.

The rearrangement links TRBV11-3 to TRBJ2-3; D is unclear. V lost 2 bases and J lost 5, with 8 bases in between. CDR3 length: 13 amino acids. CDR1 and CDR2 from the germline V gene are SGHNT and YENEEA. CDR3 coding DNA: TGTGCCAGCAGCTTAACACATGGAGATACGCAGTATTTT. Protein product: CASSLTHGDTQYF.

In nucleotides, the CDR3 is TGTGCCAGCAGTTTCCTTCCCACCAGCGGGAGGAGTACGCAGTATTTT. It encodes CASSFLPTSGRSTQYF. The rearrangement links TRBV27 to TRBJ2-3; 9 bases map to TRBD2. This CDR3 is 16 amino acids long. V was clipped by 3 bases and J by 8 bases; unmatched bases: 12. Germline V lookup: CDR1 MNHEY, CDR2 SMNVEV (reference sequence).

This chain uses TRBV5-8 with TRBJ2-1; 9 nucleotides line up with TRBD1. The CDR3 runs 15 residues. The germline V gene encodes CDR1 SGHTS and CDR2 YDEGEE. V shed 4 bases and J 3 bases; nucleotides not matched to a gene: 5. Here the CDR3 reads CASSGGQGSYNEQFF. In DNA form, the CDR3 reads TGTGCCAGCAGCGGAGGACAGGGGAGCTACAATGAGCAGTTCTTC.

V usage is TRBV4-2 and J usage is TRBJ2-1; 12 bases map to TRBD2. Trimming cost V 1 base and J 7 bases; bases outside gene matches: 2. CDR3 size: 15 residues. Germline CDR1 is LGHNA and CDR2 is YNFKEQ. Here the CDR3 reads CASSQASGGGNEQFF. In DNA form, the CDR3 reads TGTGCCAGCAGCCAAGCTAGCGGGGGGGGGAATGAGCAGTTCTTC.

The gene calls are TRBV5-5 and TRBJ1-1, with 8 bases that match TRBD1. Germline V gene data show CDR1 as SGHKS and CDR2 as YYEKEE (reference sequence). The CDR3 loop spans 15 amino acids. V gave up 0 bases and J gave up 10 bases; unmatched junction bases: 11. In DNA, the CDR3 is TGTGCCAGCAGCTTGGTACAGGGGGGGGCCTTGGGAGCTTTCTTT. The encoded protein is CASSLVQGGALGAFF.

The V gene is TRBV7-8, the J gene TRBJ1-1; D possibly corresponds to TRBD1 (6 bases). This CDR3 contains 15 residues. Trimming took off 0 bases at V and 1 base at J, with 9 bases between the two ends. Germline CDR1 is SGHVS and CDR2 is FQNEAQ. DNA for the CDR3: TGTGCCAGCAGCTTAGCGGCAGGGGCGAACACTGAAGCTTTCTTT. It is translated as CASSLAAGANTEAFF.

This clone was found a few times. The rearrangement links TRBV10-1 to TRBJ1-1; D is unresolved. CDR3 length: 13 residues. V lost 4 bases to trimming and J lost 0 bases, with 6 bases between them. The germline gives CDR1 WNHNN, CDR2 SYGVQD (reference sequence). The CDR3 nucleotides are TGCGCCAGCAGTGTGTCTGTGAACACTGAAGCTTTCTTT. The encoded protein is CASSVSVNTEAFF.

The rearrangement joins TRBV5-3 to TRBJ1-1, with 8 bases matching TRBD1. TRBV5-3 is marked as an open reading frame, function uncertain. The CDR3 has 17 amino acids. Trimming cost V 2 bases and J 4 bases; bases outside gene matches: 13. DNA of the CDR3: TGTGCCAGAAGCTTTGCGCGACAGGGGACGGTTCTCACTGAAGCTTTCTTT. It specifies CARSFARQGTVLTEAFF.

As concerns this clone: Possible read error: a much larger clone is one base away. This CDR3 is also generated by other DNA sequences in the sample. The chain combines TRBV5-1 with TRBJ1-1; D not resolved. CDR3 length: 18 residues. The V and J ends lost 0 bases and 4 bases respectively, with 22 bases between them. Per germline, CDR1 SGHRS and CDR2 YFSETQ. CDR3 amino acids: CASSLARPRSFSGTEAFF. CDR3 bases: TGCGCCAGCAGCTTGGCACGGCCAAGGAGTTTCTCAGGCACTGAAGCTTTCTTT.

The V call is TRBV7-2, the J call TRBJ1-1; D gene uncertain. The V end was cut by 2 bases, the J end by 1 base, with 8 bases between. Germline V gene lookup returns CDR1 SGHTA and CDR2 FQGNSA. The CDR3 loop spans 14 amino acids. CDR3 sequence: CASSLQYGNTEAFF. Here the CDR3 DNA reads TGTGCCAGCAGCTTACAATACGGGAACACTGAAGCTTTCTTT.

This chain uses TRBV5-5 with TRBJ2-5; 8 nucleotides agree with TRBD2. Germline values: CDR1 SGHKS, CDR2 YYEKEE (reference sequence). V lost 6 bases to trimming and J lost 4 bases; unmatched junction nucleotides: 14. The CDR3 totals 16 residues. The CDR3 loop reads CASNYVFAGGRETQYF. CDR3 nucleotides: TGTGCCAGCAATTATGTATTCGCGGGGGGCCGAGAGACCCAGTACTTC.

The V gene is TRBV5-1, the J gene TRBJ2-5; 10 nucleotides match TRBD1. Germline V gene lookup returns CDR1 SGHRS and CDR2 YFSETQ. V shed 4 bases and J 5 bases; nucleotides not matched to a gene: 11. This CDR3 spans 16 amino acids. CDR3 DNA sequence: TGCGCCAGCAGCGCCGAACCGACAGGGGGCTGGGAGACCCAGTACTTC. Translated, it gives CASSAEPTGGWETQYF.